Below are 5 T cell receptor beta chains sequenced from a single sample in a study of chemoradiotherapy in HPV16-positive cancers (dated by TCRdb to 2022 to 2024). Libraries were made using the immunoSEQ multiplex PCR assay. TCRdb obtained this table from immuneACCESS and retained in-frame rearrangements with V and J assigned. These tables miss some clones; where compared with another copy, unresolved V genes account for less than half of the shortfall, and the remainder is unexplained. Within this sample are some 12,000 clones, with 80% to 90% of them counted one time only. Clones ranked in the top ten supply 2.8% of the sample. Material: blood, obtained from a patient who underwent chemoradiotherapy. The receptors here all came from a human donor with HPV-associated anogenital cancer.

The chain is built from TRBV9 and TRBJ2-1; D uncertain. The CDR3 has 14 residues. With 0 bases removed from V and 6 bases from J, the gap between germline ends came to 10 bases. Germline lookup yields CDR1 SGDLS and CDR2 YYNGEE. CDR3 nucleotide sequence: TGTGCCAGCAGCGTAGCTACCCACCTCAATGAGCAGTTCTTC. Residues: CASSVATHLNEQFF.

This chain joins TRBV5-1 and TRBJ1-4; D is unclear. CDR3 length: 13 amino acids. Germline V lookup: CDR1 SGHRS, CDR2 YFSETQ. The ends were cut back, 2 bases at V and 0 bases at J, with 2 bases in the middle. CDR3: CASSFSTNEKLFF. The CDR3 DNA sequence: TGCGCCAGCAGCTTTTCAACTAATGAAAAACTGTTTTTT.

The chain employs TRBV5-8 and TRBJ2-3; D gene unclear. This CDR3 is built from 15 residues. Looked up from germline, CDR1 is SGHTS and CDR2 is YDEGEE. Trimming took 0 bases from V and 0 from J, leaving 8 bases between them. The CDR3 here is CASSLGLDSTDTQYF. CDR3 nucleotides: TGTGCCAGCAGCTTGGGCTTGGACAGCACAGATACGCAGTATTTT.

The V and J genes are TRBV5-4 and TRBJ1-1, with TRBD1 matching over 10 bases. The CDR3 runs 16 residues. Germline CDR1 and CDR2: SGHNT and YYREEE (reference sequence). The trim removed 2 bases at V and 4 bases at J, leaving 8 bases unmatched. In nucleotides, the CDR3 is TGTGCCAGCAGCTTCCCTCCTCGACAGGGGGCCACTGAAGCTTTCTTT. It translates to CASSFPPRQGATEAFF.

The chain links TRBV21-1 to TRBJ2-7; TRBD1, as called in the table, went unchecked against the DNA. TRBV21-1 is a documented pseudogene. CDR3 size: 12 residues. As DNA, the CDR3 is TGTGCCAGCCACAGGGACGCTGACGAGCAGTACTTC. This codes for CASHRDADEQYF.